These T cell receptor beta chains were read from a single sample in a study of blood T cell repertoires in COVID-19. Produced via immunoSEQ multiplex PCR; TCRdb's table is partial and in-frame only. Of approximately 150,000 clones listed, around 90% were seen once; the top ten hold over 4.5%. Material for sequencing was peripheral blood. Receptor source: a human donor in a cohort sampled during active COVID-19. CDR3s include the opening cysteine and the closing phenylalanine or tryptophan. A D gene is named only where the DNA matches it firmly. The size field is filled for only some rows; it gives once, few, many or a size class.

TRBD2 | TRBJ2-7 | TRBV7-2 | . | CASSPSGTSYEQYF | TGTGCCAGCAGCCCAAGTGGGACTAGTTACGAGCAGTACTTC
. | TRBJ1-5 | TRBV23-1 | . | CASSIQGDSNQPQHF | TGCGCCAGCAGCATACAGGGTGATAGCAATCAGCCCCAGCATTTT
TRBD2 | TRBJ2-7 | TRBV5-8 | . | CASSLQPGLAGGHYYEQYF | TGTGCCAGCAGCTTGCAACCGGGACTAGCGGGGGGGCACTATTACGAGCAGTACTTC
. | TRBJ2-3 | TRBV5-5 | once | CASSRSPKDTQYF | TGTGCCAGCAGCCGATCTCCTAAGGATACGCAGTATTTT
TRBD2 | TRBJ2-7 | TRBV5-5 | . | CASSRGLAGYEQYF | TGTGCCAGCAGCAGGGGACTAGCGGGCTACGAGCAGTACTTC
TRBD1 | TRBJ1-2 | TRBV27 | . | CASSPQTGNGYTF | TGTGCCAGCAGTCCCCAGACAGGGAATGGCTACACCTTC
TRBD1 | TRBJ2-1 | TRBV9 | once | CASSVRGGGNEQFF | TGTGCCAGCAGCGTAAGAGGGGGCGGCAATGAGCAGTTCTTC
TRBD1 | TRBJ2-5 | TRBV27 | . | CASRKQGHQETQYF | TGTGCCAGCCGGAAACAGGGGCACCAAGAGACCCAGTACTTC
. | TRBJ2-7 | TRBV28 | . | CASTPGSYEQYF | TGTGCCAGCACCCCAGGGTCCTACGAGCAGTACTTC
. | TRBJ1-5 | TRBV28 | . | CASRMRGRSNQPQHF | TGTGCCAGCAGAATGAGGGGGAGAAGCAATCAGCCCCAGCATTTT
TRBD2 | TRBJ2-5 | TRBV5-1 | . | CASSMSGASGKETQYF | TGCGCCAGCAGCATGAGCGGGGCTAGCGGGAAAGAGACCCAGTACTTC
TRBD2 | TRBJ2-5 | TRBV28 | . | CASTRASGGSVRETQYF | TGTGCCAGCACGAGGGCTAGCGGAGGGTCGGTGCGAGAGACCCAGTACTTC
. | TRBJ2-7 | TRBV30 | . | CAWSEGGYEQYF | TGTGCCTGGAGTGAGGGGGGGTACGAGCAGTACTTC
TRBD2 | TRBJ2-7 | TRBV19 | . | CASSPGLGGYSYEQYF | TGTGCCAGTAGCCCAGGACTAGGAGGTTATTCCTACGAGCAGTACTTC
. | TRBJ1-5 | TRBV10-1 | . | CASSESLNTKSTYSNQPQHF | TGCGCCAGCAGTGAGTCGTTGAATACCAAGAGTACTTATAGCAATCAGCCCCAGCATTTT
. | TRBJ2-1 | TRBV28 | . | CASSRGRQRSSYNEQFF | TGTGCCAGCAGTAGGGGGAGACAGAGAAGCTCCTACAATGAGCAGTTCTTC
. | TRBJ1-2 | TRBV6-5 | . | CASKDSLYGYTF | TGTGCCAGCAAGGACAGCCTCTATGGCTACACCTTC
TRBD1 | TRBJ2-7 | TRBV14 | . | CASSQGIRQGLGDYEQYF | TGTGCCAGCAGCCAAGGCATAAGACAGGGGCTGGGGGACTACGAGCAGTACTTC
. | TRBJ1-2 | TRBV2 | . | CASSDLGGRYGYTF | TGTGCCAGCAGTGATTTGGGGGGTCGATATGGCTACACCTTC
. | TRBJ1-3 | TRBV4-1 | . | CASSQVEASSGNTIYF | TGCGCCAGCAGCCAAGTGGAGGCGAGCTCTGGAAACACCATATATTTT
TRBD2 | TRBJ2-2 | TRBV11-3 | . | CASSSWTSGSPDTGELFF | TGTGCCAGCAGCTCCTGGACTAGCGGGAGCCCAGACACCGGGGAGCTGTTTTTT
. | TRBJ2-6 | TRBV5-6 | . | CASSLGGSGANVLTF | TGTGCCAGCAGCTTGGGAGGCTCTGGGGCCAACGTCCTGACTTTC
. | TRBJ1-2 | TRBV30 | . | CAWSVGRDYGYTF | TGTGCCTGGAGTGTTGGCAGGGACTATGGCTACACCTTC
. | TRBJ1-4 | TRBV7-9 | . | CASSPQSTEKLFF | TGTGCCAGCAGCCCACAGAGTACTGAAAAACTGTTTTTT
. | TRBJ1-2 | TRBV3-1/TRBV3-2 | . | CASSHNSQNYGYTF | TGTGCCAGCAGCCATAATTCACAGAACTATGGCTACACCTTC
. | TRBJ1-5 | TRBV28 | . | CASSTYTGYRNQPQHF | TGTGCCAGCAGTACCTATACAGGGTATCGCAATCAGCCCCAGCATTTT
. | TRBJ1-2 | TRBV6-2/TRBV6-3 | . | CASRPLVDRWRGYTF | TGTGCCAGCAGGCCTTTGGTCGACCGCTGGAGGGGCTACACCTTC
. | TRBJ2-7 | TRBV7-3 | . | CASSLIPTSKPYEQYF | TGTGCCAGCAGCTTAATCCCTACTAGCAAGCCCTACGAGCAGTACTTC
TRBD2 | TRBJ2-7 | TRBV27 | . | CASSFSGGYEQYF | TGTGCCAGCAGCTTTAGCGGGGGCTACGAGCAGTACTTC
. | TRBJ1-2 | TRBV6-1 | . | CASSEEDRRRYGYTF | TGTGCCAGCAGTGAGGAGGACCGACGTCGCTATGGCTACACCTTC
TRBD1 | TRBJ1-3 | TRBV7-6 | . | CASSPGTGKDTIYF | TGTGCCAGCAGCCCAGGGACAGGGAAAGACACCATATATTTT
. | TRBJ2-7 | TRBV28 | . | CASISSGVHEQYF | TGTGCCAGTATCAGTTCAGGGGTGCACGAGCAGTACTTC
. | TRBJ1-4 | TRBV28 | few | CASRVATNEKLFF | TGTGCCAGTCGGGTAGCAACTAATGAAAAACTGTTTTTT
. | TRBJ1-3 | TRBV19 | . | CASSREGVPGNTIYF | TGTGCCAGTAGTCGAGAAGGGGTTCCGGGAAACACCATATATTTT
. | TRBJ1-1 | TRBV5-4 | . | CASSSEGGVTEAFF | TGTGCCAGCAGCTCGGAAGGGGGTGTCACTGAAGCTTTCTTT
. | TRBJ1-5 | TRBV3-1/TRBV3-2 | . | CASSGPGGQPQHF | TGTGCCAGCAGTGGTCCGGGTGGTCAGCCCCAGCATTTT
. | TRBJ1-6 | TRBV6-5 | . | CASSYANSYNSPLHF | TGTGCCAGCAGTTACGCGAACTCCTATAATTCACCCCTCCACTTT
TRBD2 | TRBJ2-1 | TRBV4-1 | . | CASSQSSGKPYNEQFF | TGCGCCAGCAGCCAATCTAGCGGGAAGCCTTACAATGAGCAGTTCTTC
. | TRBJ1-4 | TRBV20-1 | . | CSASRTGSGFEKLFF | TGCAGTGCTAGTCGTACAGGGTCGGGTTTCGAAAAACTGTTTTTT
. | TRBJ1-3 | TRBV25-1 | few | CASSEEKTGNTIYF | TGTGCCAGCAGTGAAGAGAAGACTGGAAACACCATATATTTT
TRBD1 | TRBJ1-2 | TRBV6-5 | . | CASSSYGTAYGYTF | TGTGCCAGCAGTTCTTATGGGACAGCCTATGGCTACACCTTC
TRBD2 | TRBJ2-3 | TRBV2 | . | CASSLAGISTDTQYF | TGTGCCAGCAGCCTAGCGGGGATTAGCACAGATACGCAGTATTTT
. | TRBJ1-2 | TRBV12-5 | . | CASGLADRNYGYTF | TGTGCTAGTGGTTTGGCTGACAGGAACTATGGCTACACCTTC
TRBD1 | TRBJ2-1 | TRBV7-3 | . | CASGTGSLGEQFF | TGTGCCAGCGGGACAGGGTCGTTAGGTGAGCAGTTCTTC
TRBD1 | TRBJ1-4 | TRBV7-9 | . | CASRRTGGAEKLFF | TGTGCCAGCAGGAGGACAGGGGGGGCCGAAAAACTGTTTTTT
TRBD1 | TRBJ1-5 | TRBV5-6 | . | CASSLAGTGGGNQPQHF | TGTGCCAGCAGCTTGGCCGGGACAGGGGGCGGCAATCAGCCCCAGCATTTT
TRBD2 | TRBJ2-7 | TRBV5-1 | . | CASSLGEGLQYF | TGCGCCAGCAGCTTGGGGGAGGGGTTGCAGTACTTC
TRBD1 | TRBJ2-7 | TRBV6-5 | . | CASSSRTGRGEQYF | TGTGCCAGCAGTTCCAGGACAGGCCGGGGCGAGCAGTACTTC
. | TRBJ2-7 | TRBV5-1 | . | CASSLQFDEQYF | TGCGCCAGCAGCTTGCAGTTCGACGAGCAGTACTTC
. | TRBJ2-1 | TRBV6-4 | . | CASSERPGLDEQFF | TGTGCCAGCAGTGAGCGTCCAGGGCTGGATGAGCAGTTCTTC
. | TRBJ1-5 | TRBV10-3 | . | CAIGEVGGSNQPQHF | TGTGCCATCGGGGAGGTCGGGGGAAGCAATCAGCCCCAGCATTTT
. | TRBJ2-7 | TRBV3-1/TRBV3-2 | . | CASSQGALLYEQYF | TGTGCCAGCAGCCAAGGCGCCCTCCTCTACGAGCAGTACTTC
TRBD2 | TRBJ2-3 | TRBV11-3 | . | CASSAGLAGNTDTQYF | TGTGCCAGCAGCGCTGGACTAGCGGGCAACACAGATACGCAGTATTTT
. | TRBJ1-2 | TRBV28 | once | CASRAVNYGYTF | TGTGCCAGCAGGGCAGTTAACTATGGCTACACCTTC
. | TRBJ2-3 | TRBV5-6 | . | CASSFTGGDTQYF | TGTGCCAGCAGCTTCACGGGTGGGGATACGCAGTATTTT
. | TRBJ1-1 | TRBV19 | . | CPMRQFTEAFF | TGTCCCATGAGACAGTTCACTGAAGCTTTCTTT
TRBD1 | TRBJ2-5 | TRBV13 | . | CASSIRGPRETQYF | TGTGCCAGCAGCATCAGGGGGCCTCGTGAAACCCAGTACTTC